Listed here are 8 T cell receptor beta chains from one sample, sequenced in a study of human T cells and chemical hapten exposure. Time point defined: patch test 1, 2 weeks after DPC sensitization. Treatment here: therapeutic diphenylcyclopropenone sensitization with weekly scalp DPC. One entry per CDR3 protein, called by TCRdb with MiXCR from the RACE reads. Of around 110,000 distinct CDR3 sequences detected, about 12% appear once; the ten largest clones hold over 1.1%. The sample consisted of whole blood, taken in connection with sensitization to the hapten diphenylcyclopropenone (DPC). All receptors come from a woman aged 45-65 years with alopecia areata. Some clones in this sample may be carry-over from other donors' samples.

The chain recombines TRBV2 with TRBJ2-7; perhaps D is TRBD1 or TRBD2 (6 bases each). Germline V gene sequence: CDR1 SNHLY, CDR2 FYNNEI. Trimming took 6 bases from V and 7 from J, leaving 16 bases between them. The CDR3 is 13 amino acids. CDR3 sequence reads: CASSQRGEREQYF. In DNA, the CDR3 is TGTGCCAGCAGCCAAAGGGGGGAACGGGAGCAGTACTTC.

This clonotype has only a few counts. The rearrangement links TRBV12-2 to TRBJ1-6. TRBV12-2 is annotated as a pseudogene. The length of the CDR3 is 16 residues. The CDR3 here is CASRLAIGCSHGPLHF. The CDR3 DNA reads as TGTGCAAGTCGCTTAGCGATCGGGTGCAGCCATGGGCCCCTCCACTTT.

In this sample, this clonotype turned up many times. The chain is built from TRBV12-2 and TRBJ2-7; the DNA was not used to check the table's D call, TRBD2. TRBV12-2 is a recognized pseudogene. The length of the CDR3 is 17 residues. This CDR3 reads CASRLGPRGGAFNEQYF. The CDR3 DNA reads TGTGCAAGTCGCTTAGGGCCCCGCGGGGGGGCCTTTAACGAGCAGTACTTC.

This clonotype was seen a handful of times. This chain connects TRBV12-3 or TRBV12-4 to TRBJ2-7; possibly TRBD1 for D (6 bases). The CDR3 spans 17 residues. Trimming removed 5 bases from V and 2 bases from J, with 22 bases in between. The CDR3 DNA reads TGTGCCAGCAGTCTCCGTGTTGGGGGAGCAGGGGCCTACGAGCAGTACTTC. Encoded protein: CASSLRVGGAGAYEQYF.

The chain employs TRBV6-2 or TRBV6-3 and TRBJ2-1; no clear D. V gave up 7 bases and J gave up 0 bases, with 7 bases separating them. This CDR3 contains 13 residues. Germline V gene lookup returns CDR1 MNHEY and CDR2 SVGEGT. CDR3: CASTFDSYNEQFF. The CDR3 nucleotides read TGTGCCAGCACCTTCGACTCCTACAATGAGCAGTTCTTC.

The chain couples TRBV11-3 to TRBJ1-5; D is uncertain. Germline CDR1 and CDR2: SGHNT and YENEEA. CDR3 length: 14 amino acids. The ends were cut back, 5 bases at V and 0 bases at J, with 8 bases in the middle. The chain's CDR3 is CASSQSDSNQPQHF. The CDR3 coding sequence is TGTGCCAGCAGCCAGTCGGATAGCAATCAGCCCCAGCATTTT.

This clonotype was counted between two and nine times. The chain uses TRBV12-3 or TRBV12-4 and TRBJ1-2; 7 bases agree with TRBD1. The ends lost 7 bases at V and 4 bases at J; junction bases unmatched: 3. The CDR3 consists of 12 residues. CDR3 region: CASNGDSYGYTF. CDR3 coding DNA: TGTGCCAGCAACGGGGACAGCTATGGCTACACCTTC.

This clonotype was observed a handful of times. The rearrangement uses TRBV20-1 and TRBJ2-2; tentative D call: TRBD2 (6 bases). The CDR3 contains 15 residues. Germline V gene lookup returns CDR1 DFQATT and CDR2 SNEGSKA (reference sequence). Trimming took off 7 bases at V and 6 bases at J, with 21 bases between the two ends. The CDR3 protein is CSVIRRDRGAGELFF. The DNA for the CDR3 is TGCAGTGTAATAAGGAGGGACCGTGGGGCCGGGGAGCTGTTTTTT.